The present T cell receptor (beta chain) was sequenced within a study of control samples from healthy donors and cancer patients. Method: immunoSEQ multiplex PCR; TCRdb's copy keeps in-frame clones and lacks some. This table holds roughly 43,000 clones, about 95% found once. The V gene's germline CDR1 is SGHRS and CDR2 YFSETQ. V lost 4 bases, J lost 0 bases, and 7 bases stayed unmatched. This CDR3 has 15 amino acids. The V call is TRBV5-1, the J call TRBJ2-7; 7 bases line up with TRBD1. Sequencing was performed on blood. This TCR was recovered from a man in his sixties in good health. The CDR3 region has the DNA TGCGCCAGCAGCACCGGGACAGTCGTCTCCTACGAGCAGTACTTC. This encodes CASSTGTVVSYEQYF.